These 15 T cell receptor beta chains were all obtained from the same sample, sequenced in a study of cytomegalovirus exposure and HLA in healthy donors. The PCR used 60 Vbeta and 13 Jbeta primers. Generated by immunoSEQ multiplex PCR, the TCRdb table keeps only in-frame clones and is missing some. The sample records roughly 100,000 clones, roughly 71% being singletons. Sequences were obtained from PBMCs. The receptors shown here come from a male donor in good health and CMV-seropositive.

This chain joins TRBV7-8 and TRBJ2-5, with 8 bases lining up with TRBD2. This CDR3 spans 15 amino acids. V lost 4 bases and J lost 4; bases outside the gene matches: 8. In germline, CDR1 is SGHVS, CDR2 FQNEAQ. CDR3 region: CASSSPGGVGETQYF. The CDR3 DNA follows: TGTGCCAGCAGCTCCCCCGGGGGGGTAGGAGAGACCCAGTACTTC.

This clone has more than one count but fewer than ten. CDR3 loop: CASRLKGRDMNTEAFF. The CDR3 region has the DNA TGTGCAAGTCGCCTCAAGGGCAGGGACATGAACACTGAAGCTTTCTTT. The chain carries TRBV12-2 and TRBJ1-1; the table's D call, TRBD1, was not checked against the DNA. TRBV12-2 is a recognized pseudogene. This CDR3 comprises 16 residues.

The chain combines TRBV5-1 with TRBJ2-3; perhaps TRBD1 as D (6 bases). This CDR3 comprises 16 residues. V was shortened by 3 bases and J by 0 bases, with 14 bases between the two germline ends. Germline-derived CDR1 and CDR2 are SGHRS and YFSETQ. The CDR3 DNA reads TGCGCCAGCAGCTCCGGACAGTCCCCTAGCACAGATACGCAGTATTTT. Its protein product is CASSSGQSPSTDTQYF.

V usage is TRBV7-6 and J usage is TRBJ2-3; D may be TRBD1 (5 bases). Trimming removed 3 bases at V and 8 bases at J, with 15 bases between. From germline, CDR1 is SGHVS and CDR2 FNYEAQ. The CDR3 runs to 14 residues. CDR3 bases: TGTGCCAGCAGCTTTGATCTGGGGCCAGGTACGCAGTATTTT. Amino acids: CASSFDLGPGTQYF. The full variable domain, its missing parts supplied by reference TRBV7-6 and TRBJ2-3, is GAGVSQSPRYKVTKRGQDVALRCDPISGHVSLYWYRQALGQGPEFLTYFNYEAQQDKSGLPNDRFSAERPEGSISTLTIQRTEQRDSAMYRCASSFDLGPGTQYFGPGTRLTVL.

The rearrangement links TRBV5-1 to TRBJ2-7; D uncertain. The CDR3 has 14 residues. Per the germline V gene, CDR1 is SGHRS and CDR2 is YFSETQ. V lost 5 bases, J lost 5 bases, and 17 bases lay in between. The CDR3 loop is CASSLQVTNNEQYF. Here the CDR3 DNA reads TGCGCCAGCAGTCTGCAAGTCACTAACAACGAGCAGTACTTC.

The CDR3 DNA sequence: TGTGCCAGCAGCCAAGCGGGGGGTCAAGAGACCCAGTACTTC. It specifies CASSQAGGQETQYF. V and J are TRBV4-2 and TRBJ2-5; 7 positions agree with TRBD2. V lost 1 base to trimming and J lost 2 bases; unmatched junction nucleotides: 1. CDR3 length: 14 residues. Germline assignment: CDR1 LGHNA and CDR2 YNFKEQ.

Only a few counts were recorded for this clone. This chain links TRBV6-5 with TRBJ1-4, with D unclear. CDR1 and CDR2 (germline): MNHEY, SVGAGI. The CDR3 is made up of 12 amino acids. The V gene lost 5 bases and the J gene lost 6 bases, with 7 bases spanning the gap. The DNA for the CDR3 is TGTGCCAGCAGTAGCACAGATGAAAAACTGTTTTTT. It encodes CASSSTDEKLFF.

The table lists this clone with a count of one. The chain employs TRBV18 and TRBJ1-1; tentatively, D is TRBD1 (6 bases). V lost 5 bases and J lost 0, with 7 bases in between. Germline CDR1 and CDR2: KGHSH and LQKENI. The CDR3 contains 13 residues. CDR3 residues: CASSRGMNTEAFF. The CDR3 DNA is TGTGCCAGCTCAAGGGGGATGAACACTGAAGCTTTCTTT.

The chain employs TRBV7-2 and TRBJ1-4; the D is unclear. The germline V gene encodes CDR1 SGHTA and CDR2 FQGNSA. Trimming took 1 base from V and 5 from J, leaving 11 bases between them. There are 15 residues in the CDR3. CDR3 region: CASSLGGSPNEKLFF. For the CDR3, the DNA is TGTGCCAGCAGCTTAGGAGGTTCGCCGAATGAAAAACTGTTTTTT.

In its sample, this clone was seen a few times. V usage is TRBV19 and J usage is TRBJ1-4, with D possibly being TRBD1 (5 bases). This CDR3 comprises 16 residues. CDR1 is LNHDA and CDR2 is SQIVND in the germline V gene (reference sequence). Trimming shortened V by 5 bases and J by 3 bases, and 16 bases separated the two germline ends. As DNA, the CDR3 is TGTGCCAGTAGTCAAAACGGGGGGGTAGCTAATGAAAAACTGTTTTTT. Its protein product is CASSQNGGVANEKLFF. The entire variable domain, with the rest obtained from reference TRBV19 and TRBJ1-4, is as follows: DGGITQSPKYLFRKEGQNVTLSCEQNLNHDAMYWYRQDPGQGLRLIYYSQIVNDFQKGDIAEGYSVSREKKESFPLTVTSAQKNPTAFYLCASSQNGGVANEKLFFGSGTQLSVL.

J is TRBJ2-1 and V is TRBV7-3; D not certain. Germline assignment: CDR1 SGHTA and CDR2 FQGTGA. CDR3 length: 15 amino acids. The V and J ends lost 2 bases and 5 bases respectively, with 13 bases between them. As DNA, the CDR3 is TGTGCCAGCAGCTTAGGTGTGATGCAGAACAATGAGCAGTTCTTC. This translates into CASSLGVMQNNEQFF.

The chain is built from TRBV5-4 and TRBJ2-7; 7 bases agree with TRBD1. This CDR3 spans 15 amino acids. The germline V gene has CDR1 SGHNT and CDR2 YYREEE (reference sequence). The junction had 14 bases not matched to a gene; V was cut back by 6 bases and J by 5 bases. DNA of the CDR3: TGTGCCAGCACCGAAACGACAGGGCCCAACCACGAGCAGTACTTC. Translation: CASTETTGPNHEQYF.

Here the CDR3 reads CASSQAGTGFEKLFF. The CDR3 region has the DNA TGCGCCAGCAGCCAAGCCGGGACAGGGTTTGAAAAACTGTTTTTT. This chain connects TRBV4-3 to TRBJ1-4; 9 positions agree with TRBD1. The CDR3 runs 15 residues. The germline CDR1 and CDR2 sequences are LGHNA and YSLEER. The V and J ends lost 1 base and 7 bases, in that order; junction bases with no gene match: 4.

The rearrangement links TRBV6-5 to TRBJ2-7, with 7 bases matching TRBD2. The CDR3 consists of 13 residues. V was pared by 6 bases and J by 2 bases, with 4 bases of the junction left unmatched. Germline V gene data show CDR1 as MNHEY and CDR2 as SVGAGI. As DNA, the CDR3 is TGTGCCAGCAGCAAAGCGGGGCCCTACGAGCAGTACTTC. Protein sequence: CASSKAGPYEQYF.

V and J are TRBV25-1 and TRBJ1-1; 10 bases align to TRBD1. The CDR3 extends over 16 amino acids. Germline CDR1 is MGHDK and CDR2 is SYGVNS. V shed 7 bases, J shed 0 bases, and the junction held 8 bases outside the gene matches. This CDR3 reads CASTSDRGKMNTEAFF. As DNA, the CDR3 is TGTGCCAGCACCTCGGACAGGGGGAAAATGAACACTGAAGCTTTCTTT.